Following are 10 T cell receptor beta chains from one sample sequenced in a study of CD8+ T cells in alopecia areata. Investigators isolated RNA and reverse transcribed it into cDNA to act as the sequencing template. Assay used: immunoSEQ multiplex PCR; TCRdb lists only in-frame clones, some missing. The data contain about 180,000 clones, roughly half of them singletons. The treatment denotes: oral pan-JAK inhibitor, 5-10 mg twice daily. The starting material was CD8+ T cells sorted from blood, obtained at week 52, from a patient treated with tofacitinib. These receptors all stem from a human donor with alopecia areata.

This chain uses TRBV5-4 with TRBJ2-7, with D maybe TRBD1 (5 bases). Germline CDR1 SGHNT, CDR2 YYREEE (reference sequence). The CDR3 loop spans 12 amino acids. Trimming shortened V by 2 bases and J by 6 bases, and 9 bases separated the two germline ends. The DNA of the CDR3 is TGTGCCAGCAGCTTAGGGGTCGCCGAGCAGTACTTC. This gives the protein CASSLGVAEQYF. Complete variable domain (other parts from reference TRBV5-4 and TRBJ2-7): ETGVTQSPTHLIKTRGQQVTLRCSSQSGHNTVSWYQQALGQGPQFIFQYYREEENGRGNFPPRFSGLQFPNYSSELNVNALELDDSALYLCASSLGVAEQYFGPGTRLTVT.

CDR3 protein: CASSSAQTGRLPDTQYF. The CDR3 bases are TGCGCCAGCAGCTCGGCCCAGACAGGGAGGTTACCAGATACGCAGTATTTT. This chain joins TRBV5-1 and TRBJ2-3, with D perhaps TRBD1 (7 bases). Trimming took 3 bases from V and 4 from J, leaving 21 bases between them. Germline loops: CDR1 SGHRS, CDR2 YFSETQ. The CDR3 runs 17 residues.

The CDR3 DNA sequence: TGTGCCAGCAGTTATGGCAGGGGTGGCAATCAGCCCCAGCATTTT. This encodes CASSYGRGGNQPQHF. The chain uses TRBV27 and TRBJ1-5; tentatively, D is TRBD1 (6 bases). The ends were cut back, 4 bases at V and 2 bases at J, with 12 bases in the middle. Germline CDR1 is MNHEY and CDR2 is SMNVEV (reference sequence). This CDR3 is built from 15 residues.

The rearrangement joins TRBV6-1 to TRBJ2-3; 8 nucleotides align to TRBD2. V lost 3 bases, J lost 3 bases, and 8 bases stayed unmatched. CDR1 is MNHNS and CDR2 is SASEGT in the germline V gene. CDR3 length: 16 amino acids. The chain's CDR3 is CASSDQRGSRTDTQYF. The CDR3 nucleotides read TGTGCCAGCAGTGACCAGCGGGGGTCGAGGACAGATACGCAGTATTTT.

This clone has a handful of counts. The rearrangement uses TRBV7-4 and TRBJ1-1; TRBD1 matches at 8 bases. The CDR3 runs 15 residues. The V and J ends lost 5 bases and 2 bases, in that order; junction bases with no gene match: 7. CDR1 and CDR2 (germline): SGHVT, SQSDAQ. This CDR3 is CASSGLDRVNTEAFF. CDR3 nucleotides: TGTGCCAGCAGCGGATTGGACAGGGTAAACACTGAAGCTTTCTTT.

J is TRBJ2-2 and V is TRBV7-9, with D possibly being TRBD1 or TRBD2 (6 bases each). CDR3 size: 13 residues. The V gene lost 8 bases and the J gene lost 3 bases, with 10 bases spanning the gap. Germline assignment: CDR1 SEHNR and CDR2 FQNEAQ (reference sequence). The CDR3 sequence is CASWGADTGELFF. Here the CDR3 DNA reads TGTGCCAGCTGGGGGGCGGACACCGGGGAGCTGTTTTTT.

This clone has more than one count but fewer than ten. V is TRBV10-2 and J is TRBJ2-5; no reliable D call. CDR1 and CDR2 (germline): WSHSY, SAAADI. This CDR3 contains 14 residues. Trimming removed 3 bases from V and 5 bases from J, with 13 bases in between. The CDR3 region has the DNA TGCGCCAGCAGTGATTACTTGTCGTGGGAGACCCAGTACTTC. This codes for CASSDYLSWETQYF.

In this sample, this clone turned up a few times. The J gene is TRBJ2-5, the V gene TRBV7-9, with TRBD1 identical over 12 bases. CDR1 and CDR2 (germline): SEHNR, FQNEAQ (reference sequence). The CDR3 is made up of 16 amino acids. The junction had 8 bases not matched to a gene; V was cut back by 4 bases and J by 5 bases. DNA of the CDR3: TGTGCCAGCAGCTCCCCCGGGACAGGGGGCGCGGAGACCCAGTACTTC. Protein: CASSSPGTGGAETQYF.

DNA of the CDR3: TGTGCCTGGAGTGTAAAACGGACAAGGCGCGACGGCTACACCTTC. It specifies CAWSVKRTRRDGYTF. The rearrangement joins TRBV30 to TRBJ1-2; the D gene is possibly TRBD1 (5 bases). Between the trimmed V and J ends, which lost 0 bases and 8 bases, there was a span of 19 bases. Germline V lookup: CDR1 GTSNPN, CDR2 SVGIG (reference sequence). CDR3 length: 15 amino acids.

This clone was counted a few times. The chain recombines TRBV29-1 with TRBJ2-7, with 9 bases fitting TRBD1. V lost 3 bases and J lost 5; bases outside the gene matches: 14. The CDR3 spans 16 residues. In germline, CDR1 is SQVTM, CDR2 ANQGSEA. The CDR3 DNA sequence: TGCAGCGTTGAGACTCAAGGGACAGGGAGCAAGCACGAGCAGTACTTC. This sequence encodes CSVETQGTGSKHEQYF.